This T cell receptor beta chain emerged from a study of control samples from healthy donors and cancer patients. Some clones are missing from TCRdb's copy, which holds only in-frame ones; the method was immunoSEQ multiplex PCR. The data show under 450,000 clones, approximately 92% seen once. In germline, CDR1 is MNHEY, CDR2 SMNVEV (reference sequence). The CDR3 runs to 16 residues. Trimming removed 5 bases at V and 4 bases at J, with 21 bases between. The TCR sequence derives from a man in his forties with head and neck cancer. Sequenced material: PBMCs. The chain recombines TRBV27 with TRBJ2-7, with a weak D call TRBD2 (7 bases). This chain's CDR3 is CASSPAAWGGSYEQYF. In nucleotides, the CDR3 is TGTGCCAGCAGTCCCGCGGCTTGGGGGGGCTCTTACGAGCAGTACTTC.